The T cell receptor (beta chain) described here comes from a study of regulatory T cells in long-lasting Graves disease. Study-wide results and limits: Persistent cases favored TRBV28, TRBJ1-2 and TRBJ2-5.

Points on this clonotype: Its target is unknown.

Sequencing libraries for TCR beta were prepared with iRepertoire HTBI primers and Arm-PCR of CDR3 regions. MiXCR was run by TCRdb on the multiplex PCR reads, yielding one entry per CDR3 protein. The sample lists 700,000 or so distinct CDR3 sequences, approximately 29% occurring once. Time point reported: persistent/refractory GD, antithyroid drugs over 5 years with positive TRAb. The authors made the TCR library using RNA they extracted from PBMCs. Staff took roughly 8.1 milliliters of peripheral blood and put it into EDTA tubes. The CDR3 covers 14 residues. CDR1 MNHNS and CDR2 SASEGT come from the germline V gene. Trimming cost V 7 bases and J 1 base, with 11 bases left between them.

The chain combines TRBV6-1 with TRBJ2-1; unclear D gene. This TCR came from a female donor with Graves disease. The sequenced sample was peripheral blood mononuclear cells (PBMCs), obtained when the disease was refractory, from a patient treated with antithyroid drugs. Here the CDR3 DNA reads TGTGCCAGCAAGGTGGCAAGTTCCTACAATGAGCAGTTCTTC. As protein: CASKVASSYNEQFF.